The 19 T cell receptor beta chains listed next were all sequenced from one sample in a study of OX40 agonist ivuxolimab in advanced cancers. Generated by immunoSEQ multiplex PCR, the TCRdb table keeps only in-frame clones and is missing some. The sample includes approximately 60,000 clones, 83% of them seen just once. Material: CD4+ or CD8+ T cells sorted from blood, obtained in a trial of the OX40 agonist ivuxolimab. All receptors come from an adult with an advanced solid tumor such as melanoma, head and neck, liver or kidney cancer.

The chain links TRBV7-9 to TRBJ2-5, with D unresolved. Between the trimmed V and J ends, which lost 0 bases and 1 base, there was a span of 6 bases. Germline CDR1 SEHNR, CDR2 FQNEAQ (reference sequence). CDR3 length equals 14 residues. CDR3 loop: CASSLAGSQETQYF. The CDR3 DNA reads as TGTGCCAGCAGCTTAGCCGGGTCCCAAGAGACCCAGTACTTC.

This clone has only a few counts. The V and J genes are TRBV7-8 and TRBJ1-2; TRBD1 might be the D (6 bases). CDR1 and CDR2 from the germline V gene are SGHVS and FQNEAQ. V was cut by 2 bases and J by 8 bases, with 12 bases left in between. The CDR3 has 13 amino acids. The DNA for the CDR3 is TGTGCCAGCAGCTTATCAGGGGAGGGAGGCTACACCTTC. It codes for CASSLSGEGGYTF.

The chain joins TRBV7-9 to TRBJ2-1, with 7 bases identical to TRBD2. This CDR3 region has 15 residues. The germline V gene has CDR1 SEHNR and CDR2 FQNEAQ (reference sequence). The trim removed 7 bases at V and 5 bases at J, leaving 11 bases unmatched. CDR3: CASITGGGVHNEQFF. The CDR3 coding sequence is TGTGCCAGCATTACGGGGGGAGGTGTGCACAATGAGCAGTTCTTC.

This clone was counted a few times. Other DNA sequences from this sample encode an identical CDR3 as well. The chain combines TRBV6-4 with TRBJ2-1; 11 nucleotides line up with TRBD2. Germline V lookup: CDR1 MRHNA, CDR2 SNTAGT. V was clipped by 6 bases and J by 3 bases; unmatched bases: 4. The CDR3 loop spans 15 amino acids. The CDR3 DNA reads as TGTGCCAGCAGCTCCGGGACTAGCGGCTACAATGAGCAGTTCTTC. It encodes CASSSGTSGYNEQFF.

CDR3 residues: CASSGVWGETQYF. CDR3 coding DNA: TGTGCCAGCAGTGGGGTTTGGGGCGAGACCCAGTACTTC. The chain joins TRBV6-4 to TRBJ2-5; tentative D call: TRBD1 (5 bases). Germline CDR1 and CDR2: MRHNA and SNTAGT. This CDR3 is 13 amino acids long. The V gene lost 4 bases and the J gene lost 5 bases, with 11 bases spanning the gap.

This clone was seen a single time. The V gene is TRBV5-4, the J gene TRBJ2-1; D uncertain. Trimming stripped 0 bases from V and 1 base from J, with 11 bases between. In germline, CDR1 is SGHNT, CDR2 YYREEE (reference sequence). The CDR3 has 16 amino acids. The CDR3 sequence: CASSLVVGLSYNEQFF. CDR3 sequence (DNA): TGTGCCAGCAGCTTGGTTGTCGGATTGTCCTACAATGAGCAGTTCTTC.

V gene TRBV15 combines with J gene TRBJ2-1; 7 nucleotides match TRBD1. V lost 0 bases to trimming and J lost 13 bases; unmatched junction nucleotides: 6. This CDR3 spans 13 amino acids. From germline, CDR1 is LNHNV and CDR2 YYDKDF (reference sequence). As DNA, the CDR3 is TGTGCCACCAGCAGAGATAAGGGACAGCTACAGTTCTTC. Its translation is CATSRDKGQLQFF.

A few counts support this clone. V and J are TRBV7-8 and TRBJ2-7; 10 bases line up with TRBD2. Germline CDR1 is SGHVS and CDR2 is FQNEAQ. Trimming cost V 5 bases and J 6 bases; bases outside gene matches: 10. The CDR3 runs to 15 residues. The CDR3 region is CASSPYRIAGGEQYF. DNA for the CDR3: TGTGCCAGCAGCCCATATAGGATAGCGGGAGGCGAGCAGTACTTC.

This clone has just one count. The chain couples TRBV30 to TRBJ2-3, with D unresolved. CDR1 and CDR2 from the germline V gene are GTSNPN and SVGIG (reference sequence). The V and J ends lost 3 bases and 2 bases respectively, with 12 bases between them. The CDR3 is made up of 14 amino acids. CDR3 loop: CAWSVGSITDTQYF. The CDR3 DNA follows: TGTGCCTGGAGCGTCGGCAGCATCACAGATACGCAGTATTTT.

This chain joins TRBV6-1 and TRBJ1-6; D not certain. Trimming shortened V by 3 bases and J by 0 bases, and 9 bases separated the two germline ends. Germline V gene sequence: CDR1 MNHNS, CDR2 SASEGT. The CDR3 consists of 16 residues. The CDR3, as DNA: TGTGCCAGCAGTGATGGGCGGAGCTCCTATAATTCACCCCTCCACTTT. Protein sequence: CASSDGRSSYNSPLHF.

This clone was recorded a few times. This chain links TRBV11-3 with TRBJ2-5; tentative D call: TRBD1 (5 bases). The CDR3 sequence is 13 residues long. CDR1 is SGHNT and CDR2 is YENEEA in the germline V gene. V lost 3 bases and J lost 1, with 6 bases in between. The DNA for the CDR3 is TGTGCCAGCAGCTTTGACAGCCAAGAGACCCAGTACTTC. As protein: CASSFDSQETQYF.

This chain connects TRBV5-1 to TRBJ2-7; 9 nucleotides match TRBD1. CDR1 and CDR2 from the germline V gene are SGHRS and YFSETQ. The CDR3 length is 15 residues. The J segment lost 2 bases and the V segment lost 0 bases, leaving 3 bases of the junction unmatched. The CDR3 reads CASSLGQGGPYEQYF. CDR3 in DNA: TGCGCCAGCAGCTTGGGACAGGGGGGACCCTACGAGCAGTACTTC.

About this clone itself: The same CDR3 is also encoded by other DNA sequences in this sample. The V gene is TRBV7-2, the J gene TRBJ2-2; D possibly corresponds to TRBD1 (7 bases). With 4 bases removed from V and 3 bases from J, the gap between germline ends came to 21 bases. CDR1 SGHTA and CDR2 FQGNSA come from the germline V gene. This CDR3 has 18 residues. CDR3: CASSSLPTGRIYTGELFF. The CDR3 DNA sequence: TGTGCCAGCAGCTCCCTCCCGACAGGGAGGATTTACACCGGGGAGCTGTTTTTT.

The V gene is TRBV4-1, the J gene TRBJ2-1; the match to TRBD2 covers 7 bases. This CDR3 is built from 15 residues. Germline loops: CDR1 MGHRA, CDR2 YSYEKL. The trim removed 1 base at V and 4 bases at J, leaving 4 bases unmatched. The CDR3 DNA sequence: TGCGCCAGCAGCCAAGTGTCTAGCGGATACAATGAGCAGTTCTTC. Protein product: CASSQVSSGYNEQFF.

V usage is TRBV9 and J usage is TRBJ2-1, with D hard to call. There are 14 residues in the CDR3. Per germline, CDR1 SGDLS and CDR2 YYNGEE. Trimming pared 4 bases from V and 5 bases from J, leaving 13 bases between. As DNA, the CDR3 is TGTGCCAGCAGCCTCCGACTTACCAACAATGAGCAGTTCTTC. Translated, it gives CASSLRLTNNEQFF.

The V and J genes are TRBV7-9 and TRBJ1-3; D gene ambiguous. This CDR3 has 12 amino acids. The germline V gene encodes CDR1 SEHNR and CDR2 FQNEAQ (reference sequence). The V end lost 2 bases, the J end lost 5 bases, and 4 bases lay between the germline ends. CDR3 sequence: CASSLSRNTIYF. DNA for the CDR3: TGTGCCAGCAGCTTATCCAGAAACACCATATATTTT.

The chain uses TRBV21-1 and TRBJ2-4; the table's D call TRBD1 went unverified against the DNA. TRBV21-1 is classified as a pseudogene. CDR3 length: 16 residues. The DNA for the CDR3 is TGTGCCAGCAGCAAGGGTCAGGGGAGTGTGAGAAACATTCAGTACTTC. It translates to CASSKGQGSVRNIQYF.

The J gene is TRBJ1-3, the V gene TRBV28; 9 nucleotides line up with TRBD1. The germline V gene encodes CDR1 MDHEN and CDR2 SYDVKM. This CDR3 is 17 amino acids long. J was trimmed by 2 bases and V by 4 bases; bases with no gene match: 9. CDR3 bases: TGTGCCAGCAGTTCCGGGACAGGGTTTGGGGCTGGAAACACCATATATTTT. Its protein product is CASSSGTGFGAGNTIYF.

This sequence joins TRBV4-1 and TRBJ2-2; D might be TRBD1 or TRBD2, each matching 5 bases. This CDR3 is built from 19 residues. The germline V gene encodes CDR1 MGHRA and CDR2 YSYEKL. V was clipped by 5 bases and J by 5 bases, with 27 bases between them. The CDR3 nucleotides read TGCGCCAGCAGCGCAGAGGGACCGACCCTTCGCGGAAAGACCGGGGAGCTGTTTTTT. It specifies CASSAEGPTLRGKTGELFF.